The rows below give T cell receptor beta chains drawn from one sample of a study of T cell repertoires in cytomegalovirus infection. One entry per CDR3 protein, called by TCRdb with MiXCR from the reads. Here the sample spans 400,000 to 600,000 distinct CDR3 sequences, approximately 40% being singletons. No antigen has been assigned to these receptors. The sample consisted of cultured PBMCs, taken from culture after CMV antigen stimulation. All receptors derive from a human donor in good health (CMV status not recorded). Some clones in this sample may be carry-over from other donors' samples. The CDR3 runs from the conserved cysteine through the conserved F or W.

v_call cdr3_aa
TRBV7-2 CASSRDKRYQETQYF
TRBV5-4 CASSLAPESSDTQYF
TRBV10-3 CAIGQAAPGTDTQYF
TRBV4-2 CASSRRGTAGNTIYF
TRBV6-1 CASSEATWGYKYEQYF
TRBV12-3/TRBV12-4 CASSRTRTMVQFF
TRBV11-2 CASSLGRPQFF
TRBV12-5 CASAARTAGKETQYF
TRBV11-2 CASSYQAYEQYF
TRBV5-1 CASSLGQLTDTQYF
TRBV7-6 CASSLPLRDRGRRKSYNEQFF
TRBV7-9 CASSSRAPVGNTEAFF
TRBV10-3 CAISESEVNEQFF
TRBV7-6 CASSLIRPLHF